The clone carrying this T cell receptor beta chain was recorded once. Sequencing was performed with immunoSEQ multiplex PCR; in TCRdb, only in-frame clones are kept and a portion is missing. The table includes about 9,900 clones, around 60% detected once. The data stem from a study of early stage breast cancer tumors. Study as a whole: Samples were sequenced at 7.5 to 10-fold average coverage.

Per the germline V gene, CDR1 is SGHDT and CDR2 is YYEEEE. The V gene lost 0 bases and the J gene lost 3 bases, with 3 bases spanning the gap. The CDR3 runs to 12 residues. This sequence was found in a person in their sixties or seventies with breast cancer. The sample was breast tumor tissue. The J gene is TRBJ1-2, the V gene TRBV5-6; D gene uncertain. DNA for the CDR3: TGTGCCAGCAGCTTGGGGGACTATGGCTACACCTTC. This sequence encodes CASSLGDYGYTF.